A selection of T cell receptor beta chains follows, all from one sample in a study of PD-1 blockade in classical Hodgkin lymphoma. This table comes from immunoSEQ multiplex PCR, and its TCRdb copy is limited to in-frame clones, with some not included. This sample yields 20,000 to 30,000 clones, of which 65% to 85% are seen a single time; around 8.3% belongs to the top ten. Specimen: peripheral blood mononuclear cells (PBMCs), collected before the second cycle of nivolumab. Every receptor here comes from a human donor with classical Hodgkin lymphoma. Both conserved end residues are trimmed from each CDR3. The order of the fields is V gene, J gene, CDR3 protein.

v_call: TRBV6-1; j_call: TRBJ1-5; cdr3_aa: ASSALTGGKGSNQPQH
v_call: TRBV10-3; j_call: TRBJ2-7; cdr3_aa: AISTGTGGNEQY
v_call: TRBV4-1; j_call: TRBJ1-2; cdr3_aa: ASSQDLRVYGYT
v_call: TRBV11-2; j_call: TRBJ2-3; cdr3_aa: ASSQGLAGGGDTQY
v_call: TRBV5-1; j_call: TRBJ1-2; cdr3_aa: ASSPRAANYGYT
v_call: TRBV6-1; j_call: TRBJ1-5; cdr3_aa: ASSDRWDQPQH
v_call: TRBV6-1; j_call: TRBJ2-2; cdr3_aa: ASTLEVFTGELF
v_call: TRBV5-8; j_call: TRBJ2-3; cdr3_aa: ASSFSYSGGDRDTQY
v_call: TRBV7-9; j_call: TRBJ1-6; cdr3_aa: ASSAALGTGYNSPLH
v_call: TRBV7-2; j_call: TRBJ2-1; cdr3_aa: ASSLRPVPTSGINNEQF
v_call: TRBV7-2; j_call: TRBJ2-3; cdr3_aa: ASSLASGPPTDTQY
v_call: TRBV25-1; j_call: TRBJ1-2; cdr3_aa: ASSELGVLKGYT
v_call: TRBV4-3; j_call: TRBJ2-2; cdr3_aa: ASSQDPVAGELF
v_call: TRBV19; j_call: TRBJ2-1; cdr3_aa: ASSTPGTAYYNEQF
v_call: TRBV7-8; j_call: TRBJ2-5; cdr3_aa: ASSWNRGNQETQY
v_call: TRBV28; j_call: TRBJ1-2; cdr3_aa: ASSPPGQIYGYT
v_call: TRBV7-5; j_call: TRBJ2-2; cdr3_aa: ARSLEVQGRTGELF
v_call: TRBV10-3; j_call: TRBJ2-7; cdr3_aa: AISESEWTQYYEQY
v_call: TRBV6-4; j_call: TRBJ1-1; cdr3_aa: ASRGQGAGGTEAF
v_call: TRBV5-5; j_call: TRBJ2-4; cdr3_aa: ASSLGQGLAKNIQY
v_call: TRBV11-2; j_call: TRBJ2-7; cdr3_aa: ASSFGTGGSYEQY
v_call: TRBV6-5; j_call: TRBJ1-2; cdr3_aa: ASSYLGGGGYGYT
v_call: TRBV20-1; j_call: TRBJ2-7; cdr3_aa: SARVGDLQY
v_call: TRBV11-2; j_call: TRBJ1-1; cdr3_aa: ASSWGTGRYEAF
v_call: TRBV4-3; j_call: TRBJ2-1; cdr3_aa: ASSQEETAVYNEQF
v_call: TRBV7-2; j_call: TRBJ2-7; cdr3_aa: ASSLVVFASGGAEGEQY
v_call: TRBV11-2; j_call: TRBJ2-7; cdr3_aa: ASSLGLSTYEQY
v_call: TRBV6-5; j_call: TRBJ1-6; cdr3_aa: ASKLGGSPLH
v_call: TRBV4-1; j_call: TRBJ2-6; cdr3_aa: ASSQVGSGANVLT
v_call: TRBV29-1; j_call: TRBJ2-2; cdr3_aa: SVGHTGELF
v_call: TRBV7-8; j_call: TRBJ2-7; cdr3_aa: ASSLGPGQSSYEQY
v_call: TRBV4-1; j_call: TRBJ1-4; cdr3_aa: ASSLRGWDRAEKLF
v_call: TRBV7-9; j_call: TRBJ2-3; cdr3_aa: ASSLPSGTDTQY
v_call: TRBV5-1; j_call: TRBJ2-7; cdr3_aa: ASSLVAGQNYEQY
v_call: TRBV30; j_call: TRBJ2-2; cdr3_aa: AWSTGQGATGELF
v_call: TRBV19; j_call: TRBJ1-5; cdr3_aa: ASSALRDRGRNQPQH
v_call: TRBV2; j_call: TRBJ2-7; cdr3_aa: ATGQGAYEQY